What follows is one TCR beta chain and its context. What it recognizes is unknown. This CDR3 spans 13 amino acids. V lost 4 bases and J 4 bases, leaving 8 bases between the germline ends. Germline values: CDR1 SGHDN, CDR2 FVKESK. This sample is drawn from a study of T cell responses to AZD1222 COVID-19 vaccine. Clones were sequenced by immunoSEQ multiplex PCR, and TCRdb holds only the in-frame ones, with some missing. The repertoire has over 100,000 clones, more than 75% of them found once; the top ten carry around 0.99%. Whole-study findings and limits: Vaccine-related CD4 TCRs covered spike, predominating at 160-218 and 743-854. Sampling captured repertoires only after the peak T cell response.

The rearrangement uses TRBV14 and TRBJ1-5; D unresolved. The clonotype originates from an adult who received the AZD1222 COVID-19 vaccine. Sample: peripheral blood, taken 28 days after the second AZD1222 dose. The CDR3 DNA reads TGTGCCAGCAGCCGAACACGGAATCAGCCCCAGCATTTT. This gives the protein CASSRTRNQPQHF.